The clone carrying this TCR beta chain was counted a few times. Its antigen remains unknown. TCRdb used MiXCR to reprocess the 5' RACE reads, holding one entry per CDR3 protein. The sample lists fewer than 250,000 distinct CDR3 sequences, around 26% occurring once. This specimen belongs to a study of T-cell memory formation after mild COVID-19. The study, taken as a whole, reports: Certain responding clones were present in pre-infection memory, suggesting participation of cross-reactive memory.

CDR1 and CDR2 from the germline V gene are SQVTM and ANQGSEA. V lost 7 bases, J lost 4 bases, and 11 bases stayed unmatched. The CDR3 spans 14 residues. Sequenced material: PBMCs or a T cell subset sorted from them (not recorded which). The clonotype comes from an adult woman who had mild COVID-19 (a few samples of this study predate the infection). Cell type and time point are not known. The chain recombines TRBV29-1 with TRBJ1-2; 8 bases agree with TRBD1. In DNA, the CDR3 is TGCAGCGCCTCGCGCCCCGGGACAGGCTATGGCTACACCTTC. This codes for CSASRPGTGYGYTF.